This TCR beta chain was obtained from a study of blood T cell repertoires in COVID-19. Study-level background: COVID-19 samples, acute and convalescent, were from the United States, Italy and Spain. In each case, the material was cDNA or gDNA derived from T cells, B-cell-depleted T cells, or PBMCs.

V was pared by 8 bases and J by 10 bases, with 17 bases between. Germline values: CDR1 WSHSY, CDR2 SAAADI. This CDR3 contains 12 residues. Original data processing: Amplification from reference gene primers served as the basis for estimated nucleated cell counts. This table comes from immunoSEQ multiplex PCR, and its TCRdb copy is limited to in-frame clones, with some not included. V, J and clone size were drawn from that table, and D and trimming were deduced from the DNA. The sample holds about 98,000 clones, approximately 82% seen once. Sequencing input: peripheral blood. This sequence originates from a man between 65 and 79 years old with active or convalescent COVID-19. J is TRBJ2-5 and V is TRBV10-2; TRBD2 might be the D (6 bases). This CDR3 is CASSGLRGVQYF. The CDR3 DNA is TGCGCCAGCTCGGGACTGAGAGGGGTCCAGTACTTC.